This T cell receptor beta chain was retrieved from a study of blood T cell repertoires in COVID-19. Study-wide context: COVID-19 samples from acute and convalescent phases originated in the United States, Italy and Spain. The analysed material was cDNA or gDNA that came from T cells, B-cell-depleted T cells, or PBMCs.

The table came from immunoSEQ multiplex PCR; TCRdb's copy has only in-frame clones and leaves some out. There are roughly 96,000 clones in the sample; 82% occur only once, and roughly 18% lies in the top ten. A remark on this clone: This CDR3 is also generated by other DNA sequences in the sample.

This CDR3 comprises 14 residues. In germline, CDR1 is SGHAT, CDR2 FQNNGV. After removal of 1 base from V and 2 bases from J, the junction contained 0 bases not matched to a gene. This rearrangement joins TRBV11-2 to TRBJ2-5; TRBD2 matches 8 bases. The material sequenced was peripheral blood. The TCR originated in a man aged 80 or over with acute or convalescent COVID-19. The CDR3 spells CASSLAGGQETQYF. CDR3 DNA: TGTGCCAGCAGCTTAGCGGGGGGGCAAGAGACCCAGTACTTC.